Each of the 23 T cell receptor beta chains below was sequenced from the same sample in a study of blood T cells in healthy people across ages. PCR was performed a second time for about 7 to 11 cycles using a sample-barcoded 5' primer and a J-beta primer mix. TCRdb used MiXCR to reprocess the 5' RACE reads, holding one entry per CDR3 protein. The top ten hold roughly 20% of the sample, which has roughly 800,000 distinct CDR3 sequences, roughly 64% seen once. Sequencing was performed on blood. The receptors derive from a man aged 25 to 45 in good health.

The chain couples TRBV20-1 to TRBJ2-7; D is tentatively TRBD1 or TRBD2 (5 bases each). Per the germline V gene, CDR1 is DFQATT and CDR2 is SNEGSKA (reference sequence). V lost 6 bases to trimming and J lost 0 bases, with 15 bases between them. This CDR3 contains 14 residues. CDR3 protein: CSAVRGGASYEQYF. The CDR3, as DNA: TGCAGTGCGGTCCGGGGCGGCGCCTCCTACGAGCAGTACTTC.

The V call is TRBV3-1, the J call TRBJ1-5; no clear D. The ends were cut back, 2 bases at V and 2 bases at J, with 10 bases in the middle. CDR1 LGHDT and CDR2 YNNKEL come from the germline V gene (reference sequence). This CDR3 is built from 15 residues. In DNA, the CDR3 is TGTGCCAGCAGCCAATCTCGGGCCGGCAATCAGCCCCAGCATTTT. Translation gives CASSQSRAGNQPQHF.

The rearrangement uses TRBV2 and TRBJ1-5; TRBD1 aligns across 9 bases. Per germline, CDR1 SNHLY and CDR2 FYNNEI. Trimming removed 7 bases from V and 2 bases from J; junction bases left unmatched: 6. This CDR3 contains 15 residues. CDR3 DNA sequence: TGTGCCAGCAACCAACAGGGGGCCGGCAATCAGCCCCAGCATTTT. Translating gives CASNQQGAGNQPQHF.

This clonotype was observed a few times. This sequence joins TRBV6-1 and TRBJ1-2; no definite D call. The CDR3 has 14 amino acids. V gave up 3 bases and J gave up 8 bases, with 16 bases separating them. The germline V gene has CDR1 MNHNS and CDR2 SASEGT. CDR3 sequence reads: CASSERKDGRGYTF. CDR3 nucleotide sequence: TGTGCCAGCAGTGAGAGGAAGGACGGGCGGGGCTACACCTTC.

V gene TRBV20-1 combines with J gene TRBJ1-1, with D possibly matching TRBD1 (5 bases). Germline V gene sequence: CDR1 DFQATT, CDR2 SNEGSKA (reference sequence). V lost 6 bases and J 8 bases, leaving 22 bases between the germline ends. The CDR3 runs to 14 residues. The CDR3 bases are TGCAGTGCCGCCACCACAGGACGAGGATCGGAAGCTTTCTTT. Protein: CSAATTGRGSEAFF.

This clonotype has more than one count but fewer than ten. This chain joins TRBV29-1 and TRBJ2-1; 7 bases are shared with TRBD2. Germline CDR1 SQVTM, CDR2 ANQGSEA. The CDR3 consists of 11 residues. The CDR3 DNA is TGCACCGGAGGCCAGCGGGAAGAGCAGTTCTTC. As protein: CTGGQREEQFF.

This clonotype was detected only a few times. The chain joins TRBV20-1 to TRBJ2-1, with TRBD2 identical over 14 bases. Germline CDR1 and CDR2: DFQATT and SNEGSKA (reference sequence). CDR3 length: 17 amino acids. Losses at the gene ends were 3 bases for V and 0 bases for J; bases not matched to a gene: 4. In DNA, the CDR3 is TGCAGTGCTAGCGAGACTAGCGGGAGGGCCTCCTACAATGAGCAGTTCTTC. Amino acids: CSASETSGRASYNEQFF.

This clonotype is a singleton in its sample. This chain connects TRBV20-1 to TRBJ2-1, with D possibly being TRBD2 (6 bases). The V end lost 3 bases, the J end lost 3 bases, and 9 bases lay between the germline ends. The CDR3 contains 13 residues. Germline lookup yields CDR1 DFQATT and CDR2 SNEGSKA (reference sequence). The CDR3: CSASEGLYNEQFF. Written as DNA, the CDR3 is TGCAGTGCTAGTGAGGGACTCTACAATGAGCAGTTCTTC.

The chain joins TRBV27 to TRBJ2-3; D might be TRBD1 or TRBD2, each matching 6 bases. Germline V gene lookup returns CDR1 MNHEY and CDR2 SMNVEV (reference sequence). The CDR3 is 15 amino acids. The V gene lost 6 bases and the J gene lost 3 bases, with 16 bases spanning the gap. CDR3 sequence reads: CASSPGAALTDTQYF. The CDR3 DNA is TGTGCCAGCAGCCCGGGGGCAGCTCTGACAGATACGCAGTATTTT.

This chain joins TRBV25-1 and TRBJ2-5; D may correspond to TRBD1 or TRBD2 (5 bases each). The J call may be incorrect, as the DNA end agrees better with TRBJ2-7. The CDR3 covers 15 residues. Germline V CDR1 and CDR2: MGHDK, SYGVNS. The CDR3 reads CASSEDGEGPDEQYF. The CDR3 bases are TGTGCCAGCAGTGAAGATGGAGAGGGGCCAGACGAGCAGTACTTC.

J is TRBJ1-2 and V is TRBV29-1; maybe TRBD1 (5 bases). This CDR3 has 15 residues. Germline V gene data show CDR1 as SQVTM and CDR2 as ANQGSEA. V shed 0 bases and J shed 3 bases, with 14 bases lying between them. Here the CDR3 DNA reads TGCAGCGTTGAAGATGCGGGGGGGAAGGACTATGGCTACACCTTC. This encodes CSVEDAGGKDYGYTF.

This chain joins TRBV29-1 and TRBJ1-2, with TRBD1 identical over 7 bases. V was pared by 5 bases and J by 4 bases, with 7 bases of the junction left unmatched. Germline-derived CDR1 and CDR2 are SQVTM and ANQGSEA. The CDR3 sequence is 13 residues long. The CDR3 DNA sequence: TGCAGCGTTCCCAGGGGGACAGCCTATGGCTACACCTTC. Its protein is CSVPRGTAYGYTF.

The rearrangement links TRBV29-1 to TRBJ2-4; D may be TRBD2 (6 bases). CDR3 length equals 13 residues. Germline values: CDR1 SQVTM, CDR2 ANQGSEA. V lost 4 bases, J lost 6 bases, and 13 bases lay in between. This chain's CDR3 is CSVGGDGGNIQYF. The CDR3 DNA reads as TGCAGCGTTGGGGGGGACGGCGGAAACATTCAGTACTTC.

The V gene is TRBV13, the J gene TRBJ2-1; 7 nucleotides match TRBD2. J gave up 7 bases and V 4 bases, and 7 bases lay outside the gene matches. This CDR3 contains 14 residues. Looked up from germline, CDR1 is PRHDT and CDR2 is FYEKMQ (reference sequence). CDR3 protein: CASSYELAQNEQFF. CDR3 DNA: TGTGCCAGCAGCTACGAACTAGCGCAGAATGAGCAGTTCTTC.

This clonotype showed up just a few times. The CDR3 coding sequence is TGTGCCAGCAGCGGGTGGCTGTTCACCTTC. Protein: CASSGWLFTF. J is TRBJ1-2 and V is TRBV9; D remains ambiguous. Trimming took 3 bases from V and 13 from J, leaving 10 bases between them. The CDR3 length is 10 residues. CDR1 is SGDLS, CDR2 YYNGEE, per germline. Looking up the rest from reference TRBV9 and TRBJ1-2 gives the full variable domain: DSGVTQTPKHLITATGQRVTLRCSPRSGDLSVYWYQQSLDQGLQFLIQYYNGEERAKGNILERFSAQQFPDLHSELNLSSLELGDSALYFCASSGWLFTFGSGTRLTVV.

V is TRBV5-1 and J is TRBJ1-2; 9 positions agree with TRBD1. Germline CDR1 and CDR2: SGHRS and YFSETQ. CDR3 length equals 14 residues. V gave up 4 bases and J gave up 8 bases; unmatched junction bases: 9. This chain's CDR3 is CASSLGQGEGGYTF. As DNA, the CDR3 is TGCGCCAGCAGCCTGGGACAGGGAGAAGGCGGCTACACCTTC.

The chain carries TRBV4-3 and TRBJ2-7; 10 positions match TRBD1. V shed 1 base, J shed 6 bases, and the junction held 12 bases outside the gene matches. Per germline, CDR1 LGHNA and CDR2 YSLEER. There are 17 residues in the CDR3. CDR3 in amino acids: CASSQVPRDRGVSEQYF. The CDR3 region has the DNA TGCGCCAGCAGCCAAGTCCCCCGGGACAGGGGAGTCAGCGAGCAGTACTTC.

The chain couples TRBV7-8 to TRBJ1-4, with a tentative D call TRBD1 (5 bases). The length of the CDR3 is 16 residues. V dropped 0 bases and J dropped 4 bases, with 12 bases sitting between them. In germline, CDR1 is SGHVS, CDR2 FQNEAQ. The chain's CDR3 is CASSLAWDGFNEKLFF. CDR3 nucleotides: TGTGCCAGCAGCTTAGCGTGGGACGGATTTAATGAAAAACTGTTTTTT.

This clonotype appeared a few times. This rearrangement joins TRBV10-3 to TRBJ2-3; 11 nucleotides align to TRBD2. V was clipped by 6 bases and J by 7 bases; unmatched bases: 9. The CDR3 loop spans 15 amino acids. CDR1 ENHRY and CDR2 SYGVKD come from the germline V gene. The CDR3 is CAISTLAGGRYTQYF. In nucleotides, the CDR3 is TGTGCCATCAGCACCCTAGCGGGGGGACGATATACGCAGTATTTT.

The chain combines TRBV20-1 with TRBJ2-1, with 11 bases fitting TRBD2. Looked up from germline, CDR1 is DFQATT and CDR2 is SNEGSKA (reference sequence). V lost 0 bases to trimming and J lost 4 bases; unmatched junction nucleotides: 5. This CDR3 region has 16 residues. The CDR3 DNA follows: TGCAGTGCTAGAGATTTTGGGACTAGCGGATACAATGAGCAGTTCTTC. It is translated as CSARDFGTSGYNEQFF.

The chain combines TRBV7-2 with TRBJ1-2; D gene unclear. The CDR3 contains 16 residues. Deletions cut 7 bases from V and 3 bases from J, with 21 bases between. CDR1 is SGHTA and CDR2 is FQGNSA in the germline V gene. As DNA, the CDR3 is TGTGCCAGCAACCGCCCGCACCAGAGAGAGGACTATGGCTACACCTTC. It encodes CASNRPHQREDYGYTF.

V usage is TRBV29-1 and J usage is TRBJ1-1; 8 bases agree with TRBD1. The CDR3 is 12 residues long. The V and J ends lost 7 bases and 1 base, in that order; junction bases with no gene match: 2. CDR1 and CDR2 (germline): SQVTM, ANQGSEA. The CDR3 spells CSGDRTNTEAFF. The DNA of the CDR3 is TGCAGCGGGGACAGGACGAACACTGAAGCTTTCTTT.

The CDR3 DNA is TGTGCCAGCAGCCCCCGGGGGGGGCTATATACGCAGTATTTT. The encoded protein is CASSPRGGLYTQYF. The chain carries TRBV3-1 and TRBJ2-3, with TRBD2 identical over 8 bases. From germline, CDR1 is LGHDT and CDR2 YNNKEL (reference sequence). The CDR3 runs 14 residues. After removal of 4 bases from V and 7 bases from J, the junction contained 7 bases not matched to a gene.